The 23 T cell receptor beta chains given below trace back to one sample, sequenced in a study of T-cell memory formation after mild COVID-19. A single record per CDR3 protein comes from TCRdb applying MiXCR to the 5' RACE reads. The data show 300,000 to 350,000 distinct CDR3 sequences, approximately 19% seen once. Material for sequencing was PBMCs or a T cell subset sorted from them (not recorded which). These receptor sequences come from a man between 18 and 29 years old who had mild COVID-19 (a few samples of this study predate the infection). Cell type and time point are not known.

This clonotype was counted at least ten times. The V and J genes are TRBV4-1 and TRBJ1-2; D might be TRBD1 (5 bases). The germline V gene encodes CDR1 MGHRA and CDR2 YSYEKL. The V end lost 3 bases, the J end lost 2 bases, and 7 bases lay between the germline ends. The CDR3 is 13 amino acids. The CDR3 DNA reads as TGCGCCAGCAGCCAGCAGGGAAACTATGGCTACACCTTC. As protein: CASSQQGNYGYTF.

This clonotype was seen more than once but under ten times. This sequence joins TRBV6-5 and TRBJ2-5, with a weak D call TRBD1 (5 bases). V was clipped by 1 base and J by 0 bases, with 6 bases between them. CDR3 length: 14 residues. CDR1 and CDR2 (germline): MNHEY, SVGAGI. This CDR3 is CASSYLTDQETQYF. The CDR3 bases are TGTGCCAGCAGTTACTTGACAGACCAAGAGACCCAGTACTTC.

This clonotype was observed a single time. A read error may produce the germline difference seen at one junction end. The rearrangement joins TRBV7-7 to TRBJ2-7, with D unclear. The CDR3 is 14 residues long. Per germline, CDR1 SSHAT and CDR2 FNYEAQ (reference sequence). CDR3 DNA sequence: TGTGCCAGCAGCGCCGGTGTGGGCGGTTACGAGAAGTACTTC. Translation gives CASSAGVGGYEKYF. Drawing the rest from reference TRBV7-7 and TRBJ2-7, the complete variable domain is GAGVSQSPRYKVTKRGQDVTLRCDPISSHATLYWYQQALGQGPEFLTYFNYEAQPDKSGLPSDRFSAERPEGSISTLTIQRTEQRDSAMYRCASSAGVGGYEKYFGPGTRLTVT.

CDR3 loop: CASQLRDSVLNEQFF. For the CDR3, the DNA is TGTGCCAGCCAGTTACGGGACTCCGTTTTGAATGAGCAGTTCTTC. The chain has TRBV7-9 and TRBJ2-1, with a tentative D call TRBD2 (6 bases). Trimming shortened V by 8 bases and J by 7 bases, and 21 bases separated the two germline ends. This CDR3 is 15 amino acids long. Germline lookup yields CDR1 SEHNR and CDR2 FQNEAQ (reference sequence). The entire variable domain, with the rest obtained from reference TRBV7-9 and TRBJ2-1, is as follows: DTGVSQNPRHKITKRGQNVTFRCDPISEHNRLYWYRQTLGQGPEFLTYFQNEAQLEKSRLLSDRFSAERPKGSFSTLEIQRTEQGDSAMYLCASQLRDSVLNEQFFGPGTRLTVL.

The CDR3 spells CASSPDQIRGYTF. The CDR3 bases are TGTGCCAGCAGTCCCGACCAAATCAGGGGCTACACCTTC. V usage is TRBV12-3 or TRBV12-4 and J usage is TRBJ1-2; no clear D gene. The CDR3 length is 13 residues. The V end lost 5 bases, the J end lost 8 bases, and 15 bases lay between the germline ends.

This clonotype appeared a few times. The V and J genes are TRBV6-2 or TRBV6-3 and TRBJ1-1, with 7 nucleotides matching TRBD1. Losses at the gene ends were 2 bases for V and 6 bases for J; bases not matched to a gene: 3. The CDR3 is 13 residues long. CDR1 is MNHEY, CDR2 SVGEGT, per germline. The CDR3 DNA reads TGTGCCAGCAGTTACGGACAGGCGTCTGAAGCTTTCTTT. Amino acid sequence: CASSYGQASEAFF.

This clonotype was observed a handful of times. CDR3: CSAPSRGFGKLFF. The CDR3 nucleotides are TGCAGTGCCCCTTCGAGGGGATTCGGAAAACTGTTTTTT. The V call is TRBV20-1, the J call TRBJ1-4; possibly TRBD1 for D (5 bases). There are 13 residues in the CDR3. Germline CDR1 reads DFQATT; CDR2 reads SNEGSKA (reference sequence). V was pared by 6 bases and J by 10 bases, with 18 bases between.

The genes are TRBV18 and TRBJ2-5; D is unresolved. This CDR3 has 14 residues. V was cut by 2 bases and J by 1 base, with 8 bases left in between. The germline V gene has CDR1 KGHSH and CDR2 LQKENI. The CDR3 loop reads CASSPLNSQETQYF. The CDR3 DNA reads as TGTGCCAGCTCACCATTAAACAGCCAAGAGACCCAGTACTTC.

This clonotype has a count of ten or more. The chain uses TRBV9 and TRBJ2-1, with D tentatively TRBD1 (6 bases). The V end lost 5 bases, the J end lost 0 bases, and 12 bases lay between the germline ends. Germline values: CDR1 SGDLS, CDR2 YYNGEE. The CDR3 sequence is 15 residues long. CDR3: CASSVTGSSYNEQFF. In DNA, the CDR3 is TGTGCCAGCAGTGTAACAGGGAGCTCCTACAATGAGCAGTTCTTC.

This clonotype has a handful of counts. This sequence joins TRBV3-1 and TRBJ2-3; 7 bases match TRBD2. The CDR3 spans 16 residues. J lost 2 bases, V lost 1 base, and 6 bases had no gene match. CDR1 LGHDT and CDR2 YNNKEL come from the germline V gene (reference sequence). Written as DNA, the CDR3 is TGTGCCAGCAGCCAAGGAACACGGGGGGTCACAGATACGCAGTATTTT. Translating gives CASSQGTRGVTDTQYF.

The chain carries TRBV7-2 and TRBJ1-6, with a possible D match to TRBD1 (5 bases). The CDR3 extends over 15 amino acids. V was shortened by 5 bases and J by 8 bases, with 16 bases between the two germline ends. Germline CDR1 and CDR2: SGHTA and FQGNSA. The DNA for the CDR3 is TGTGCCAGCAGCATCCTCGGGGGGACGGATTCACCCCTCCACTTT. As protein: CASSILGGTDSPLHF.

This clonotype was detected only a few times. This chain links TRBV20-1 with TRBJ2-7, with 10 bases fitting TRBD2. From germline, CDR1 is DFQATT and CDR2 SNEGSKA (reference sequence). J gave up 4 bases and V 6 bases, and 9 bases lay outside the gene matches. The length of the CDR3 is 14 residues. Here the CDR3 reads CSAPRASGGYEQYF. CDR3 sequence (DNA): TGCAGTGCCCCCCGAGCTAGCGGGGGATACGAGCAGTACTTC.

CDR3 in amino acids: CASSWGGNEAFF. Written as DNA, the CDR3 is TGTGCCAGCAGCTGGGGGGGGAATGAAGCTTTCTTT. The V gene is TRBV7-9, the J gene TRBJ1-1; possible D gene TRBD1, 5 bases. The V gene's germline CDR1 is SEHNR and CDR2 FQNEAQ (reference sequence). V lost 4 bases, J lost 7 bases, and 10 bases lay in between. The CDR3 sequence is 12 residues long. Full variable domain (rest looked up from reference TRBV7-9 and TRBJ1-1): DTGVSQNPRHKITKRGQNVTFRCDPISEHNRLYWYRQTLGQGPEFLTYFQNEAQLEKSRLLSDRFSAERPKGSFSTLEIQRTEQGDSAMYLCASSWGGNEAFFGQGTRLTVV.

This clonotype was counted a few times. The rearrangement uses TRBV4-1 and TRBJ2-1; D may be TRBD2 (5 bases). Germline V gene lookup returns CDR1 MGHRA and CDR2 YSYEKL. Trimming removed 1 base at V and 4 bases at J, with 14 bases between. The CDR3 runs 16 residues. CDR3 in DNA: TGCGCCAGCAGCCAAGGGGGAGCGAGCGGATACAATGAGCAGTTCTTC. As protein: CASSQGGASGYNEQFF.

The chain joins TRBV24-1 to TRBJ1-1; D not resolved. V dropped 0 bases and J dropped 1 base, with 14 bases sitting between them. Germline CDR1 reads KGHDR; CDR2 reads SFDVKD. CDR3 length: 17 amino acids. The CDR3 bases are TGTGCCACCAGTGATTTGGGACGGCGGGAAGAGAACACTGAAGCTTTCTTT. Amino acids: CATSDLGRREENTEAFF.

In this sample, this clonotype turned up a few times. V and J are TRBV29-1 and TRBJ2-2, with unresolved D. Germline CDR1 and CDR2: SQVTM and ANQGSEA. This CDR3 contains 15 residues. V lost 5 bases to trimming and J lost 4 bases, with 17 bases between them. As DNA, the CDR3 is TGCAGCGTTCGGGTCGCAGGCCTATTCACCGGGGAGCTGTTTTTT. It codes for CSVRVAGLFTGELFF.

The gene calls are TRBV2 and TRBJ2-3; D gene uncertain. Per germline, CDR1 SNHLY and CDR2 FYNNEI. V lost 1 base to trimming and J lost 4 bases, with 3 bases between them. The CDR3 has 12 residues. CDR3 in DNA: TGTGCCAGCAGTGAAGTGTCAGATACGCAGTATTTT. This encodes CASSEVSDTQYF. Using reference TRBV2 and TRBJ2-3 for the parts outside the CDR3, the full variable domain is EPEVTQTPSHQVTQMGQEVILRCVPISNHLYFYWYRQILGQKVEFLVSFYNNEISEKSEIFDDQFSVERPDGSNFTLKIRSTKLEDSAMYFCASSEVSDTQYFGPGTRLTVL.

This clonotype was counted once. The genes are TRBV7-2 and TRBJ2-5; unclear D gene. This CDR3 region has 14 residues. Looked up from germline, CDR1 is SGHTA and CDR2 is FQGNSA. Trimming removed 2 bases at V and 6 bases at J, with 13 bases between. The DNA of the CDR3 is TGTGCCAGCAGCTTACTGTACGACATGAAGACCCAGTACTTC. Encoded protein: CASSLLYDMKTQYF.

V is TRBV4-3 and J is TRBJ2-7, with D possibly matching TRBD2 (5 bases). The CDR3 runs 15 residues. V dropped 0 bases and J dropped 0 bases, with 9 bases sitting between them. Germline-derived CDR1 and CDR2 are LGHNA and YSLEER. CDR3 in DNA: TGCGCCAGCAGCCAAGATCACGGGAACTCCTACGAGCAGTACGTC. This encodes CASSQDHGNSYEQYV.

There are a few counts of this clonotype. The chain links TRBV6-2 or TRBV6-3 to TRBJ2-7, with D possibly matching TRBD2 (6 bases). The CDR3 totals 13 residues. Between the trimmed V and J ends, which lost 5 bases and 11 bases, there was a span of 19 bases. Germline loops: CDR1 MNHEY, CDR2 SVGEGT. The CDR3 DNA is TGTGCCAGCAGTGACCCCTTGGAGGGTTTGGAGTACGTC. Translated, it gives CASSDPLEGLEYV.

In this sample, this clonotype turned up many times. As DNA, the CDR3 is TGCGCCAGCAGCCAAGATTCACAGGGGGCTTACGGGGAGCTGTTTTTT. Encoded protein: CASSQDSQGAYGELFF. The J gene is TRBJ2-2, the V gene TRBV4-1, with 9 positions matching TRBD1. Unmatched junction bases numbered 6, after V lost 0 bases and J lost 7 bases. CDR3 length: 16 amino acids. Looked up from germline, CDR1 is MGHRA and CDR2 is YSYEKL.

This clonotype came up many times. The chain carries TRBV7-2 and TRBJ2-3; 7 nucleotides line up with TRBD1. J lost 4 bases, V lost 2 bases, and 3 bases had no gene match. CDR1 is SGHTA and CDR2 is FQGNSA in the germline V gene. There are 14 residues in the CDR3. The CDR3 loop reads CASSLRGHPDTQYF. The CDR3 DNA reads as TGTGCCAGCAGCTTAAGGGGGCACCCAGATACGCAGTATTTT.

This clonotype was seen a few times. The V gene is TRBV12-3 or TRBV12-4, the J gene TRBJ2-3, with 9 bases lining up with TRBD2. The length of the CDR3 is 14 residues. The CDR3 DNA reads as TGTGCTACCCGGACTAGCGAGAGCACAGATACGCAGTATTTT. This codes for CATRTSESTDTQYF.